Listed below are T cell receptor beta chains from one sample, sequenced in a study of T cell repertoires in cytomegalovirus infection. Each CDR3 protein is one row after TCRdb ran MiXCR on the reads. Of approximately 500,000 distinct CDR3 sequences in the sample, about 11% were seen once. Specimen: PBMCs. These TCRs come from a human donor in good health (CMV status not recorded). Some clones in this sample may be carry-over from other donors' samples. CDR3s include the opening cysteine and the closing phenylalanine or tryptophan. D genes are given only for firm matches. Expanded clones get a size class; other rows say once, few or many, or leave the size out.

TRBD1	TRBV7-8	many	TRBJ1-3	CASSQGQALSGNTIYF	TGTGCCAGCAGCCAGGGACAGGCCCTCTCTGGAAACACCATATATTTT
TRBD1	TRBV19	.	TRBJ2-2	CASSTLGQVTGELFF	TGTGCCAGTAGTACCCTTGGACAGGTCACCGGGGAGCTGTTTTTT
.	TRBV5-5	few	TRBJ2-2	CASSQTGTNTGELFF	TGTGCCAGCAGCCAGACAGGCACGAACACCGGGGAGCTGTTTTTT
.	TRBV6-1	many	TRBJ2-7	CASSTQRAYEQYF	TGTGCCAGCAGCACCCAGAGGGCTTACGAGCAGTACTTC
.	TRBV7-2	many	TRBJ1-2	CASSQPLGVVNYGYTF	TGTGCCAGCAGCCAGCCCCTCGGGGTCGTAAACTATGGCTACACCTTC
.	TRBV15	many	TRBJ2-1	CATSRDMGLREQFF	TGTGCCACCAGCAGAGATATGGGACTCAGGGAGCAGTTCTTC
.	TRBV7-8	many	TRBJ2-1	CASSLNRVVYEQFF	TGTGCCAGCAGCTTAAACAGGGTTGTCTATGAGCAGTTCTTC
TRBD1	TRBV27	many	TRBJ2-7	CASSRRGPGSGPGGLYEQYF	TGTGCCAGCAGTCGCCGTGGGCCAGGGTCAGGCCCAGGGGGTCTCTACGAGCAGTACTTC
.	TRBV20-1	.	TRBJ2-6	CSAREYSGANVLTF	TGCAGTGCTAGGGAGTACTCTGGGGCCAACGTCCTGACTTTC
.	TRBV3-1	.	TRBJ1-1	CASSVFGMGTNTEAFF	TGTGCCAGCAGCGTGTTTGGAATGGGGACCAACACTGAAGCTTTCTTT
.	TRBV20-1	.	TRBJ1-2	CSASEGHGYTF	TGCAGTGCTAGTGAGGGTCATGGCTACACCTTC
TRBD1	TRBV5-6	few	TRBJ2-1	CASSRDREQFF	TGTGCCAGCAGCCGGGACAGAGAGCAGTTCTTC
TRBD1	TRBV7-3	many	TRBJ1-4	CASSLAGGEKLFF	TGTGCCAGCAGCTTAGCAGGGGGTGAAAAACTGTTTTTT
.	TRBV7-9	many	TRBJ2-3	CASSHPQLADTQYF	TGTGCCAGCAGCCACCCCCAACTAGCAGATACGCAGTATTTT
TRBD1	TRBV12-3/TRBV12-4	few	TRBJ2-3	CASTRGQGAGDTQYF	TGTGCCAGCACCCGAGGACAGGGGGCTGGAGATACGCAGTATTTT
.	TRBV12-3/TRBV12-4	many	TRBJ2-2	CASTQLKGFPGELFF	TGTGCCAGCACCCAATTAAAGGGTTTCCCCGGGGAGCTGTTTTTT
.	TRBV19	.	TRBJ1-2	CASSGSSYGYTF	TGTGCCAGTAGTGGAAGCTCCTATGGCTACACCTTC